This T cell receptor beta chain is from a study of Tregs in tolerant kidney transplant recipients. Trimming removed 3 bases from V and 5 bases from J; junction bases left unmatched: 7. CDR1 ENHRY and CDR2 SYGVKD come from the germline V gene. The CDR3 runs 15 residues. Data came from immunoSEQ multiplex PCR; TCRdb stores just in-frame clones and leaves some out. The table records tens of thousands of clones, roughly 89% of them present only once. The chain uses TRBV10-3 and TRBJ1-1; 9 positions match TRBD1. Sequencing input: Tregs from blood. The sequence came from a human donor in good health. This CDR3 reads CAISDYDRGGTEAFF. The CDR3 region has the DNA TGTGCCATCAGTGATTATGACAGGGGGGGTACTGAAGCTTTCTTT.